These T cell receptor beta chains were read from a single sample in a study of cytomegalovirus exposure and HLA in healthy donors. Measured with immunoSEQ multiplex PCR; TCRdb has only the in-frame clones, and not every one. Among about 37,000 clones listed, roughly 79% were seen once. The specimen sequenced was PBMCs. Receptors were obtained from a middle-aged woman in good health and CMV-seronegative. Both conserved end residues are part of each CDR3. Each record gives: V gene, CDR3 protein.

V: TRBV2; CDR3: CASSASLGQHNQPQHF
V: TRBV25-1; CDR3: CASQGATTSGDNTQYF
V: TRBV25-1; CDR3: CASSENVDYGYTF
V: TRBV6-5; CDR3: CASSYSMPVAGYTF
V: TRBV7-2; CDR3: CASSLGADSQAFF
V: TRBV4-1; CDR3: CASSHAGDRATEAFF
V: TRBV5-4; CDR3: CASSSSGSNEQFF
V: TRBV2; CDR3: CASTTSGEKLFF
V: TRBV6-1; CDR3: CATDISPSGAYEQYF
V: TRBV11-2; CDR3: CASSLRSLAGYSMNTEAFF
V: TRBV2; CDR3: CASRVTGGTDTQYF
V: TRBV11-2; CDR3: CASSFRSGGAFSYEQYF
V: TRBV7-2; CDR3: CASSPRQATGGYTF
V: TRBV2; CDR3: CASRNGGVTYNEQFF
V: TRBV6-1; CDR3: CAGGQLSGANVLTF
V: TRBV18; CDR3: CASSPQGQGGYTF
V: TRBV7-9; CDR3: CASSLDQGGEQYF
V: TRBV6-5; CDR3: CASSYRDTDNEQFF
V: TRBV18; CDR3: CASSPYSPQETQYF
V: TRBV18; CDR3: CASSYGGLGWDEQFF
V: TRBV2; CDR3: CASTKNRESRETQYF
V: TRBV10-3; CDR3: CAISGGPEAFF
V: TRBV29-1; CDR3: CSVAGTENQPQHF
V: TRBV18; CDR3: CASSPTQATGNTIYF
V: TRBV5-1; CDR3: CASSSGSSGNTIYF
V: TRBV27; CDR3: CASRPRDRPNYGYTF
V: TRBV12-5; CDR3: CASASDRSDYYGYTF
V: TRBV2; CDR3: CASTQHLRGTEAFF
V: TRBV5-1; CDR3: CASSLGGGGSPLHF
V: TRBV25-1; CDR3: CASSKRTGKGELFF
V: TRBV7-2; CDR3: CASSLVSGTDTQYF
V: TRBV5-1; CDR3: CASSFGQGESDTQYF
V: TRBV5-1; CDR3: CASSHKDRAPAFF
V: TRBV19; CDR3: CASRVGNQPQHF
V: TRBV25-1; CDR3: CASSVTHEQYF
V: TRBV19; CDR3: CASSRDRERTEAFF
V: TRBV7-9; CDR3: CASSLAYSTGANVLTF
V: TRBV2; CDR3: CAGKDRGETQYF
V: TRBV5-1; CDR3: CASSLGGRAGSGYTF
V: TRBV5-1; CDR3: CASSFEGGRETQYF
V: TRBV7-2; CDR3: CASSLNRASQETQYF
V: TRBV6-6; CDR3: CASSPGTGGAGLHF
V: TRBV15; CDR3: CATSRPGQITDTQYF
V: TRBV18; CDR3: CASSTGGHEQFF
V: TRBV29-1; CDR3: CSVGDSGGRGELFF
V: TRBV4-1; CDR3: CASSQTPARGAGANVLTF
V: TRBV6-1; CDR3: CASSGGVYTQYF
V: TRBV2; CDR3: CASSPTETQYF
V: TRBV7-6; CDR3: CASSQGTGLNQPQHF
V: TRBV7-8; CDR3: CASSLVGGEAFF